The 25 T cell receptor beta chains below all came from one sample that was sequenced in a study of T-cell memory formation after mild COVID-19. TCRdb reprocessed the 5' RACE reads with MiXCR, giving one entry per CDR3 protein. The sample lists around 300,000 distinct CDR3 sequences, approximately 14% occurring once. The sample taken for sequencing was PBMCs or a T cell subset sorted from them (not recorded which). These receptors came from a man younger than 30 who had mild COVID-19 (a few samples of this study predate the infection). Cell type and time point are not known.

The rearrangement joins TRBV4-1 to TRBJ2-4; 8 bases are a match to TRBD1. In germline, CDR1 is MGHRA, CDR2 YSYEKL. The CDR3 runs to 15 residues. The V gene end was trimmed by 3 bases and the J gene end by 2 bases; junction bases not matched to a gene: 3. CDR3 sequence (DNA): TGCGCCAGCAGCCACGGACAGGGTCCCAAAAACATTCAGTACTTC. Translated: CASSHGQGPKNIQYF.

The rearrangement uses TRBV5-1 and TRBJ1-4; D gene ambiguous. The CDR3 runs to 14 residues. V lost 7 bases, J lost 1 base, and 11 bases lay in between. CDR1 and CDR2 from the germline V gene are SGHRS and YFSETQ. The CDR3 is CASSSGLTNEKLFF. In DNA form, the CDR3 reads TGCGCCAGCTCATCCGGGCTAACTAATGAAAAACTGTTTTTT.

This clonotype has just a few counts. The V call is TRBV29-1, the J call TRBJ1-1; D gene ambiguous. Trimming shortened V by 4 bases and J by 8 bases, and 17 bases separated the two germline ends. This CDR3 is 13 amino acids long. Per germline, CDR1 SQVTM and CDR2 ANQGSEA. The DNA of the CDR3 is TGCAGCGTTGCAAGTGGGCCCCGGGCGGAAGCTTTCTTT. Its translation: CSVASGPRAEAFF.

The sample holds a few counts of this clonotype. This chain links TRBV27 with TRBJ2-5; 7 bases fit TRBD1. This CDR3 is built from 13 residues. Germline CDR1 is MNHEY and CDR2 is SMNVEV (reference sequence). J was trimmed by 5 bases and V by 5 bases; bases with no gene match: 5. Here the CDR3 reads CASSETGMETQYF. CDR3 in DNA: TGTGCCAGCAGTGAGACAGGGATGGAGACCCAGTACTTC.

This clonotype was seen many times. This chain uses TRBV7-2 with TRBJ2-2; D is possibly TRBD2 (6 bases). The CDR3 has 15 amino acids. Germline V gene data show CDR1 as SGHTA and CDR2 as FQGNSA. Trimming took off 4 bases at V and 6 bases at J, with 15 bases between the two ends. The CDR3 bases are TGTGCCAGCAGCTCCTGGCGGGGTGTGGCCGGGGAGCTGTTTTTT. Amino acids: CASSSWRGVAGELFF.

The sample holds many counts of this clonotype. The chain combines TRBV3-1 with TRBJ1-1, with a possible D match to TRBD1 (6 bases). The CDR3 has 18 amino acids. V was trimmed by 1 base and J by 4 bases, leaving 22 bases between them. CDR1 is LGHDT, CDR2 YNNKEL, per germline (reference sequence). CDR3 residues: CASSQGIIRQAGATEAFF. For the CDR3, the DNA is TGTGCCAGCAGCCAAGGTATAATTCGACAGGCGGGTGCCACTGAAGCTTTCTTT. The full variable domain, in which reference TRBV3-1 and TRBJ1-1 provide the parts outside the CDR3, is DTAVSQTPKYLVTQMGNDKSIKCEQNLGHDTMYWYKQDSKKFLKIMFSYNNKELIINETVPNRFSPKSPDKAHLNLHINSLELGDSAVYFCASSQGIIRQAGATEAFFGQGTRLTVV.

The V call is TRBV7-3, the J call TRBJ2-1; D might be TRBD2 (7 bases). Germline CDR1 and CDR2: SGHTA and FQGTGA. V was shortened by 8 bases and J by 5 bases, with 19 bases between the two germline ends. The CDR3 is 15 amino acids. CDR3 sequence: CASASGGPIHNEQFF. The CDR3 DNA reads TGTGCCAGCGCTTCCGGGGGGCCAATCCACAATGAGCAGTTCTTC.

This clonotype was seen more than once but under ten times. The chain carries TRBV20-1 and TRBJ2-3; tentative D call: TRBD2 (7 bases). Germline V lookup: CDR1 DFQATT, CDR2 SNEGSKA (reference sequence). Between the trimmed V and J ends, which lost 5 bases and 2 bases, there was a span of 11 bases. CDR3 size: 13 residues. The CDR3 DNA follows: TGCAGTGCTCCCCGGGGGGCCACAGATACGCAGTATTTT. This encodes CSAPRGATDTQYF.

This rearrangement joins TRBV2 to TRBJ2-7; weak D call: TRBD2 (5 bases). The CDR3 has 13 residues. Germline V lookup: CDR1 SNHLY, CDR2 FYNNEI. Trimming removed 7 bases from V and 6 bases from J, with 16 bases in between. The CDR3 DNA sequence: TGTGCCAGCAAGGAGAGGAGAGGGTTCGAGCAGTACTTC. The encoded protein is CASKERRGFEQYF.

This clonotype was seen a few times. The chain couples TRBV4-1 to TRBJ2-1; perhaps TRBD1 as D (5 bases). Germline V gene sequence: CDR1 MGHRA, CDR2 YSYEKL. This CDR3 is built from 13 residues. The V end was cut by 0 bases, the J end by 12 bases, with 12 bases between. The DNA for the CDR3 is TGCGCCAGCAGCCAAGATAGGGGAACAGTGCAGTTCTTC. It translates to CASSQDRGTVQFF.

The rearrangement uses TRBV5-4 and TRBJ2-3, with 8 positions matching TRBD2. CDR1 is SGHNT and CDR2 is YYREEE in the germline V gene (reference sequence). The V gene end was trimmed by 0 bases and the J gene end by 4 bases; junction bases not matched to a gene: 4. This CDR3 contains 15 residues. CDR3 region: CASSLAGGAPDTQYF. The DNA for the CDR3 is TGTGCCAGCAGCTTGGCGGGGGGGGCCCCAGATACGCAGTATTTT.

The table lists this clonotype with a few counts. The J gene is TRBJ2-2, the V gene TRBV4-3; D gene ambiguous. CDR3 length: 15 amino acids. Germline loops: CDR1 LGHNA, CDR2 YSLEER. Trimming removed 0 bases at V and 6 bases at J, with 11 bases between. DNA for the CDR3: TGCGCCAGCAGCCAAGATTCGGCCCGAGCCGGGGAGCTGTTTTTT. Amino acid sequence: CASSQDSARAGELFF.

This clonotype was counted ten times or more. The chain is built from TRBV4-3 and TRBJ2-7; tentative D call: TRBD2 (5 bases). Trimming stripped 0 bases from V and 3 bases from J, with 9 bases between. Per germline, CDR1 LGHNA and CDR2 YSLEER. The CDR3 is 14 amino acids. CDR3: CASSQDIGDYEQYF. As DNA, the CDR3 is TGCGCCAGCAGCCAAGATATCGGGGACTACGAGCAGTACTTC.

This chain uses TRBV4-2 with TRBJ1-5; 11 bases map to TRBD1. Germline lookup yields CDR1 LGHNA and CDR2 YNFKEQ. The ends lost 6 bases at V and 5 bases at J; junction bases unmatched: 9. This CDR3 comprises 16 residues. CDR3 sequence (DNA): TGTGCCAGCAGTCCCCGTGGGACAGGGGGGGATCAGCCCCAGCATTTT. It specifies CASSPRGTGGDQPQHF.

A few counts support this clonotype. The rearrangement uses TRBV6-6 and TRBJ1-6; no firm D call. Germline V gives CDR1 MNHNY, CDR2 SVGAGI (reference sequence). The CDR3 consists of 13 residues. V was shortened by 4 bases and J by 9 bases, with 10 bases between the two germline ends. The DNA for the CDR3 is TGTGCCAGCAGTTCGCTTGAAGGTTCACCCCTCCACTTT. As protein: CASSSLEGSPLHF.

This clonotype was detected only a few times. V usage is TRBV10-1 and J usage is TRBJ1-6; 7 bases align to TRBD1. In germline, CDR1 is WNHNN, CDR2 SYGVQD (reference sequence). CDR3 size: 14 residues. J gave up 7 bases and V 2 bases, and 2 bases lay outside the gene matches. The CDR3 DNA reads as TGCGCCAGCAGTGAGCAACAGGGGAATTCACCCCTCCACTTT. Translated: CASSEQQGNSPLHF.

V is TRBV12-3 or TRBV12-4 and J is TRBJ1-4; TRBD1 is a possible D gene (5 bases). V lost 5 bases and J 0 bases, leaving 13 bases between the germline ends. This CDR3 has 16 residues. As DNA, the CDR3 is TGTGCCAGCAGTCGGGGCCTCCTTGCAACTAATGAAAAACTGTTTTTT. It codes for CASSRGLLATNEKLFF.

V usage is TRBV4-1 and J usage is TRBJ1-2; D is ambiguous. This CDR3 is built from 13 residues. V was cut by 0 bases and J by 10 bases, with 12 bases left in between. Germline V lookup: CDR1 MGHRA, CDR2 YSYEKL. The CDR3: CASSQDSFRDYTF. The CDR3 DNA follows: TGCGCCAGCAGCCAAGATTCTTTTAGGGACTACACCTTC.

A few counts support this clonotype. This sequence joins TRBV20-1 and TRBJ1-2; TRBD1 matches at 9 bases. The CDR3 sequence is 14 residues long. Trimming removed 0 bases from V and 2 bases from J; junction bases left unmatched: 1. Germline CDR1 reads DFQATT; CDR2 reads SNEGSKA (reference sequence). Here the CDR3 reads CSARDGTGNYGYTF. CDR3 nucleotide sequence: TGCAGTGCTAGAGATGGGACAGGGAACTATGGCTACACCTTC.

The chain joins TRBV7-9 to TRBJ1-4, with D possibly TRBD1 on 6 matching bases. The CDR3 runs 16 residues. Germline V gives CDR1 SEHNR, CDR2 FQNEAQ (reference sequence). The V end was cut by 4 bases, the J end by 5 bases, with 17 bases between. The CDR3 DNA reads TGTGCCAGCAGCTCCGATTATGGGACAAGGAATGAAAAACTGTTTTTT. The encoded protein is CASSSDYGTRNEKLFF.

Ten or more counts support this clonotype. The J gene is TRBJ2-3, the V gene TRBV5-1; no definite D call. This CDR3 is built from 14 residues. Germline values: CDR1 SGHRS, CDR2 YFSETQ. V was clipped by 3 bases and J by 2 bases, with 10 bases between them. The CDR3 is CASSSGRATDTQYF. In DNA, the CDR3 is TGCGCCAGCAGCTCTGGCAGAGCCACAGATACGCAGTATTTT.

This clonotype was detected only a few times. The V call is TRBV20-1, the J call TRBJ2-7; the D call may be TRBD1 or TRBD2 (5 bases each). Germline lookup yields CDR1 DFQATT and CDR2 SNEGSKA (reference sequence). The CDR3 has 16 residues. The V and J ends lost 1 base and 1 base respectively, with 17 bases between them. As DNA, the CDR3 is TGCAGTGCTAGAGGGGATAGGGGAGAGAGTTCCTACGAGCAGTACTTC. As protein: CSARGDRGESSYEQYF.

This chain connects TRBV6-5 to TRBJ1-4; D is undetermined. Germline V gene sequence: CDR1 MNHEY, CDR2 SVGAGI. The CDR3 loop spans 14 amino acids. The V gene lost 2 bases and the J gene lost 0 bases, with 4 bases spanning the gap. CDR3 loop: CASSYRPTNEKLFF. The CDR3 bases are TGTGCCAGCAGTTACAGGCCAACTAATGAAAAACTGTTTTTT.

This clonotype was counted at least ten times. Here the CDR3 reads CSVGSADTQYF. The CDR3 region has the DNA TGCAGCGTTGGTAGCGCAGATACGCAGTATTTT. This chain links TRBV29-1 with TRBJ2-3; perhaps TRBD2 as D (5 bases). CDR1 is SQVTM, CDR2 ANQGSEA, per germline. The CDR3 runs to 11 residues. Trimming removed 4 bases from V and 4 bases from J, with 6 bases in between.

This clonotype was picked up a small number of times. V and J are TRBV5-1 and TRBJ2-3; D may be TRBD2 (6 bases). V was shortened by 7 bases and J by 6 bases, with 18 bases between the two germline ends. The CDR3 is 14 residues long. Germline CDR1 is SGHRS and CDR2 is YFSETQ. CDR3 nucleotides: TGCGCCAGCCGCGGAGGGGTCCAAGGGGATACGCAGTATTTT. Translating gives CASRGGVQGDTQYF.